The clone carrying this T cell receptor (beta chain) came up many times. Its cognate antigen is unknown. The data were taken from a study of T cell repertoires in cytomegalovirus infection. Overall study: Used in the study were CMV epitopes, some recently identified and HLA-C-restricted, others well-studied and HLA-B-restricted. It was the public TCR beta signatures that indicated both CMV infection and matching HLA type. Overall study findings and caveats: What dominated the ex vivo response were HLA-C-restricted CMV-specific TCR beta clonotypes.

TCRdb ran MiXCR on the reads and lists one entry per CDR3 protein. The table has approximately 340,000 distinct CDR3 sequences, 25% to 35% seen once; the top ten hold 15% to 20%. The germline V and J ends were trimmed by 6 bases and 5 bases, with 19 bases remaining between them. The CDR3 is 15 residues long. Germline loops: CDR1 SGHVS, CDR2 FQNEAQ. This chain links TRBV7-8 with TRBJ2-5; D unclear. This clonotype was obtained from a human donor in good health (CMV status not recorded). Some clones in this sample may be carry-over from other donors' samples. The starting material was cultured PBMCs, obtained from culture after CMV antigen stimulation. The CDR3 DNA follows: TGTGCCAGCAGTTCGACCTCGTTGGGGTCCGAGACCCAGTACTTC. Translating it yields CASSSTSLGSETQYF.